The rows below give T cell receptor beta chains drawn from one sample of a study of control samples from healthy donors and cancer patients. Using immunoSEQ multiplex PCR, the repertoire was profiled, and TCRdb retains in-frame clones only, with some absent. Found here are around 120,000 clones, about nine tenths of them singletons; the top ten hold about 8.7%. The sample was blood. The receptors were sampled from a middle-aged man in good health. Both conserved end residues are part of each CDR3. Each record gives: clone size, J gene, D gene, V gene, CDR3 DNA, CDR3 protein. D genes are given only for firm matches. Only part of the rows carry a size: once, few, many, or a class if the clone is expanded.

.,TRBJ1-4,.,TRBV30,TGTGCCTGGAGTATTGCAGGGGAAAAACTGTTTTTT,CAWSIAGEKLFF
few,TRBJ2-1,.,TRBV13,TGTGCCAGCAGCTTTCGCAGATCCGGGGTGAATGAGCAGTTCTTC,CASSFRRSGVNEQFF
.,TRBJ2-7,.,TRBV5-5,TGTGCCAGCAGCTTGGCCTGGACGGGGGGCAGCTCCTACGAGCAGTACTTC,CASSLAWTGGSSYEQYF
.,TRBJ2-6,.,TRBV6-6,TGTGCCAGCACCCTACCGGGGTCTGGGGCCAACGTCCTGACTTTC,CASTLPGSGANVLTF
.,TRBJ1-2,.,TRBV3-1/TRBV3-2,TGTGCCAGCAGCCAAGGGACGGGCAGGGCCTATGGCTACACCTTC,CASSQGTGRAYGYTF
.,TRBJ1-1,TRBD1,TRBV7-2,TGTGCCAGCAGCTCGACAGGGTTTACTGAAGCTTTCTTT,CASSSTGFTEAFF
.,TRBJ1-5,TRBD1,TRBV19,TGTGCCAGTACCTCGGACAGGGGAAACAATCAGCCCCAGCATTTT,CASTSDRGNNQPQHF
.,TRBJ2-7,.,TRBV7-8,TGTGCCAGCAGCTTAATAACGGGGGGCAGCTCCTACGAGCAGTACTTC,CASSLITGGSSYEQYF
once,TRBJ2-1,.,TRBV19,TGTGCCAGTAAGGAAGGAGGAGCGCAACAAGGTGGTGAGCAGTTCTTC,CASKEGGAQQGGEQFF
.,TRBJ2-5,TRBD2,TRBV2,TGTGCCAGCCTCCCAGGCGGGGGGCGAGAGACCCAGTACTTC,CASLPGGGRETQYF
.,TRBJ2-7,.,TRBV6-2/TRBV6-3,TGTGCCAGCAGTTACCGGGACAAAATCTACGAGCAGTACTTC,CASSYRDKIYEQYF
.,TRBJ2-1,TRBD2,TRBV27,TGTGCCAGACTAGCCCGGGGCGGGGGGGCTTGTGAGCAGTTCTTC,CARLARGGGACEQFF
.,TRBJ2-1,.,TRBV10-1,TGCGCCAGCAGTCCGACAGTGTCCAACAGGAATGAGCAGTTCTTC,CASSPTVSNRNEQFF
.,TRBJ2-5,.,TRBV30,TGTGCCTGGAAAAATTGGGGGGCTACCCGGAGAGAGACCCAGTACTTC,CAWKNWGATRRETQYF
.,TRBJ2-5,TRBD1,TRBV13,TGTGCCAGCAGCCCAGGGACAGGGAAGTACCAAGAGACCCAGTACTTC,CASSPGTGKYQETQYF
.,TRBJ2-1,TRBD1,TRBV12-5,TGTGCTAGTGGTTTTGCCACCGGGACAGGGGGCGAGGTTGAGCAGTTCTTC,CASGFATGTGGEVEQFF
.,TRBJ1-2,.,TRBV10-1,TGCGCCCGCAAGCGCCGGGGGGGGCGCGGGGGCTTCTATGGCTACACCTTC,CARKRRGGRGGFYGYTF
.,TRBJ2-3,TRBD2,TRBV7-4,TGTGCCGGCATCGGGACTAGCGGTCTTACTAGCACAGATACGCAGTATTTT,CAGIGTSGLTSTDTQYF
.,TRBJ2-5,.,TRBV5-1,TGCGCCAGCAGCTTCGGTGGGCCGGAGACCCAGTACTTC,CASSFGGPETQYF
once,TRBJ2-7,.,TRBV11-3,TGTGCCAGCAGCTTAGTGTCTGCCTTAATCTCCTACGAGCAGTACTTC,CASSLVSALISYEQYF
.,TRBJ1-2,.,TRBV15,TGTGCCACCAGCACCCCGCGGTCTAACTATGGCTACACCTTC,CATSTPRSNYGYTF
.,TRBJ1-5,.,TRBV30,TGTGCCTGGAGTCTCCCCGGGGGAAGGGATCAGCCCCAGCATTTT,CAWSLPGGRDQPQHF
.,TRBJ2-7,TRBD1,TRBV18,TGTGCCAGCTCACGGACAGGGTTCGACGAGCAGTACTTC,CASSRTGFDEQYF
.,TRBJ2-2,.,TRBV19,TGTGCCAGTAGTATAGATCCGAGGGGGGTTACCGGGGAGCTGTTTTTT,CASSIDPRGVTGELFF
.,TRBJ2-3,TRBD2,TRBV19,TGTGCCAGTAGTCAACAGCGGGGGGGCTTAGATACGCAGTATTTT,CASSQQRGGLDTQYF
.,TRBJ2-7,TRBD2,TRBV18,TGTGCCAGCTCACCCGGGACTAGCGGCTACGAGCAGTACTTC,CASSPGTSGYEQYF
.,TRBJ1-1,.,TRBV18,TGTGCCAGCTCACCACCCGGCCCGAGGATCATGAACACTGAAGCTTTCTTT,CASSPPGPRIMNTEAFF
.,TRBJ1-4,.,TRBV5-4,TGTGCCAGCAGCTTGGCCGGGGGGCAGGTTAATGAAAAACTGTTTTTT,CASSLAGGQVNEKLFF
many,TRBJ2-3,.,TRBV4-1,TGCGCCAGCAGCCAGGGCTTGACCCGATCCTCTAGCACAGATACGCAGTATTTT,CASSQGLTRSSSTDTQYF
.,TRBJ2-1,.,TRBV5-6,TGTGCCAGCAGCGGGGGACCCCTCAATGAGCAGTTCTTC,CASSGGPLNEQFF
.,TRBJ1-1,.,TRBV7-2,TGTGCCAGCAGCTTAGTAGGCCGAGCGGGGACTGAAGCTTTCTTT,CASSLVGRAGTEAFF
many,TRBJ1-6,.,TRBV7-9,TGTGCCAGCAGCTTTTCCGGGACACCCCTTTCACCCCTCCACTTT,CASSFSGTPLSPLHF
.,TRBJ2-3,.,TRBV4-3,TGCGCCAGCAGCCAAGGGAGAACAGGGCAGTATTTT,CASSQGRTGQYF
few,TRBJ1-5,.,TRBV18,TGTGCCAGCTCACCTCCTGCTCGGGGTTCTCAGCCCCAGCATTTT,CASSPPARGSQPQHF
once,TRBJ2-3,.,TRBV9,TGTGCCAGCAGCGTAGCGCTATCACCACCCGCAGATACGCAGTATTTT,CASSVALSPPADTQYF
.,TRBJ2-3,TRBD2,TRBV14,TGTGCCAGCAGCCAAGATATTGCGGGGGCAGATACGCAGTATTTT,CASSQDIAGADTQYF
.,TRBJ2-1,TRBD2,TRBV24-1,TGTGCCACCAGTGATTCCTTTGGGACTAGCGGGGGGCATTGGGAGCAGTTCTTC,CATSDSFGTSGGHWEQFF
.,TRBJ1-3,.,TRBV25-1,TGTGCCAGCAGTGAAGAGTGGGGCAGGCCTGGAAACACCATATATTTT,CASSEEWGRPGNTIYF
.,TRBJ1-5,TRBD1,TRBV10-3,TGTGCCATCAGTGCTGGACAGGGCTCGAAGCCCCAGCATTTT,CAISAGQGSKPQHF
.,TRBJ1-4,TRBD1,TRBV24-1,TGTGCCACCAGTGATACCGGGACAGGCCTTAATGAAAAACTGTTTTTT,CATSDTGTGLNEKLFF
.,TRBJ1-1,.,TRBV18,TGTGCCAGCTCATACGACAGATTGAACACTGAAGCTTTCTTT,CASSYDRLNTEAFF
.,TRBJ2-1,TRBD1,TRBV6-5,TGTGCCAGCAGTCTACAGGGGTACAATGAGCAGTTCTTC,CASSLQGYNEQFF
.,TRBJ2-1,TRBD1,TRBV5-1,TGCGCCAGCAGCTTGGGACAGGGGGCTCGTGGCGAGCAGTTCTTC,CASSLGQGARGEQFF
.,TRBJ2-1,.,TRBV19,TGTGCCAGTAGTATAGGGCGGGGAGGCTACAATGAGCAGTTCTTC,CASSIGRGGYNEQFF
.,TRBJ2-7,.,TRBV7-9,TGTGCCAGCAGCTTAGGCCCGCGGGGTCCCGAGCAGTACTTC,CASSLGPRGPEQYF
.,TRBJ1-1,.,TRBV10-2,TGCGCCAGCAGTGAGATTTCCGGGACGGTTGAAGCTTTCTTT,CASSEISGTVEAFF
once,TRBJ2-2,TRBD2,TRBV11-2,TGTGCCAGCAGCTTAGGACTCGCGGGGGGGCGAAACACCGGGGAGCTGTTTTTT,CASSLGLAGGRNTGELFF
few,TRBJ2-7,.,TRBV15,TGTGCCACCAGCAGAGGGTACGAGCAGTACTTC,CATSRGYEQYF
.,TRBJ2-1,.,TRBV4-3,TGCGCCAGCAGCCAAGATCGACTATGGGATGAGCAGTTCTTC,CASSQDRLWDEQFF
few,TRBJ1-4,.,TRBV30,TGTGCCTGGAGTGCACTACAGGCTGCTAATGAAAAACTGTTTTTT,CAWSALQAANEKLFF